A single TCR beta chain is shown here with its context. The antigen is not known. This specimen belongs to a study of STAT5B mutations in CD4+ large granular lymphocyte leukemia. At the level of the study: The CDR3 'QG' motif was associated with a particular HLA allele among healthy donors. General study findings and limits: CD4-sorted patient repertoires seemed more clonal than healthy CD4+ repertoires. Main leukemic clonotypes were patient-specific, but about 26% appeared at low frequency elsewhere. Compared with healthy controls (2/35), patient top clones favored TRBV06 (8/27).

Assay used: immunoSEQ multiplex PCR; TCRdb lists only in-frame clones, some missing. This sample yields about 35,000 clones, of which around 80% are seen a single time; approximately 2.2% belongs to the top ten. Trimming at V came to 10 bases and at J to 4 bases, leaving 10 bases not matched to a gene. Germline CDR1 and CDR2: MDHEN and SYDVKM. This CDR3 comprises 14 residues. The source of this sequence is a human donor in good health. This chain connects TRBV28 to TRBJ1-2, with TRBD1 matching over 9 bases. Sample: CD4+ T cells from blood buffy coats. For the CDR3, the DNA is TGTGCCACCCAAGGGACAGGGTCCCTCTATGGCTACACCTTC. It specifies CATQGTGSLYGYTF.